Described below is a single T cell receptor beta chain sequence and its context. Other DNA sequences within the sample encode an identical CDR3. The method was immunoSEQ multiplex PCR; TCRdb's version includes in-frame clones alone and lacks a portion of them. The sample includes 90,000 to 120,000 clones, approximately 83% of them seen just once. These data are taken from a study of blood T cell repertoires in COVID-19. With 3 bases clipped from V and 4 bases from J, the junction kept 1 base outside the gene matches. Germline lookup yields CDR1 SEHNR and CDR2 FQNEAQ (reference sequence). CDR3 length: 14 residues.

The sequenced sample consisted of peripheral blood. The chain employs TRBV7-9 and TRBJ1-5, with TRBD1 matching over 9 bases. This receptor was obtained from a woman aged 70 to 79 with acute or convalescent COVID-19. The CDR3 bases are TGTGCCAGCAGCTTGGGACAGGGTAATCAGCCCCAGCATTTT. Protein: CASSLGQGNQPQHF.